The entry below describes one T cell receptor beta chain. The CDR3 loop spans 15 amino acids. CDR1 and CDR2 (germline): MDHEN, SYDVKM. Trimming cost V 5 bases and J 0 bases, with 12 bases left between them. The entry originates in a study of blood T cells in healthy people across ages. Each sample had at least 7 million PBMCs isolated. Through a sample-barcoded 5' primer and a J-beta primer mix, a second PCR was run for 7 to 11 cycles. TCRdb reanalysed the 5' RACE reads using MiXCR and keeps one entry per CDR3 protein. The repertoire consists of 800,000 to 950,000 distinct CDR3 sequences, with just under 30% occurring once and the leading ten covering 9.5% to 13%. Another study also made use of these data, one on T cells of mothers and their children.

The chain is built from TRBV28 and TRBJ2-3, with a weak D call TRBD2 (5 bases). The TCR sequence derives from a woman aged 40 to 55 in good health. Sequenced sample: blood. The DNA of the CDR3 is TGTGCCAGCAGTACCGTCCGGGGTAGCACAGATACGCAGTATTTT. Amino acids: CASSTVRGSTDTQYF. Combining the CDR3 with reference TRBV28 and TRBJ2-3 gives the whole variable domain DVKVTQSSRYLVKRTGEKVFLECVQDMDHENMFWYRQDPGLGLRLIYFSYDVKMKEKGDIPEGYSVSREKKERFSLILESASTNQTSMYLCASSTVRGSTDTQYFGPGTRLTVL.